This T cell receptor (beta chain) was recorded in a study of blood T cell repertoires in COVID-19. Across the whole study: Acute and convalescent COVID-19 samples came from the United States, Italy and Spain.

The authors' processing: Amplifying reference gene primers gave estimates of nucleated cell counts. Measured with immunoSEQ multiplex PCR; TCRdb has only the in-frame clones, and not every one. The V and J calls and the clone size are those of that table, but D and trimming were determined from the DNA. The sample has about 200,000 clones; 70% to 90% are singletons. The CDR3 sequence is 12 residues long. There are a few counts of this clone. The chain uses TRBV12-2 and TRBJ2-5; the table names TRBD2, a call not compared with the DNA. TRBV12-2 counts as a pseudogene. Sequences were obtained from peripheral blood. This TCR was sampled from a man aged 60-69 years with active or convalescent COVID-19. CDR3 coding DNA: TGTGCAAGTCGCGGACTGGGGGAGACCCAGTACTTC. Its protein product is CASRGLGETQYF.